The next 5 T cell receptor beta chains were all read from a single sample in a study of human T cells and chemical hapten exposure. TCRdb redid the calling of the RACE reads with MiXCR, one entry per CDR3 protein. The repertoire includes more than 65,000 distinct CDR3 sequences, about 31% of them detected once, and approximately 9.1% sits in the top ten. Time point specified: patch test 1, 2 weeks after DPC sensitization. Treatment of the sample: therapeutic diphenylcyclopropenone sensitization with weekly scalp DPC. This material consisted of whole blood, taken in connection with sensitization to the hapten diphenylcyclopropenone (DPC). Receptors were obtained from a middle-aged man with alopecia areata. Some clones in this sample may be carry-over from other donors' samples.

In its sample, this clonotype was seen a few times. V usage is TRBV4-1 and J usage is TRBJ1-1; maybe TRBD1 (5 bases). V dropped 0 bases and J dropped 8 bases, with 13 bases sitting between them. This CDR3 has 14 residues. Per the germline V gene, CDR1 is MGHRA and CDR2 is YSYEKL. As DNA, the CDR3 is TGCGCCAGCAGCCAAGACCCACCGTGGGGGGAAGCTTTCTTT. Translating it yields CASSQDPPWGEAFF.

The CDR3 nucleotides read TGCAGTGCTGGGCGACTAGCGGGGGGGTACGAGCAGTACTTC. This translates into CSAGRLAGGYEQYF. The chain couples TRBV20-1 to TRBJ2-7, with 14 bases fitting TRBD2. The CDR3 totals 14 residues. Germline CDR1 is DFQATT and CDR2 is SNEGSKA (reference sequence). Trimming at V came to 5 bases and at J to 4 bases, leaving 4 bases not matched to a gene.

In its sample, this clonotype was seen once. This chain links TRBV10-3 with TRBJ2-3; 10 bases line up with TRBD2. This CDR3 is 15 amino acids long. Looked up from germline, CDR1 is ENHRY and CDR2 is SYGVKD. V was clipped by 4 bases and J by 1 base; unmatched bases: 2. CDR3 loop: CAISAGTSGTDTQYF. CDR3 DNA sequence: TGTGCCATCAGTGCTGGGACTAGCGGCACAGATACGCAGTATTTT.

The rearrangement joins TRBV7-9 to TRBJ2-1; D is possibly TRBD2 (6 bases). The CDR3 length is 15 residues. V gave up 8 bases and J gave up 14 bases, with 28 bases separating them. Germline V gives CDR1 SEHNR, CDR2 FQNEAQ (reference sequence). CDR3 nucleotide sequence: TGTGCCAGCCGCTCGGAGGGCGGGGAGTCACCCGAAGAGTTCTTC. Translated: CASRSEGGESPEEFF.

This rearrangement joins TRBV4-3 to TRBJ2-1, with 9 nucleotides matching TRBD1. The V gene end was trimmed by 0 bases and the J gene end by 7 bases; junction bases not matched to a gene: 7. The CDR3 sequence is 16 residues long. Germline V CDR1 and CDR2: LGHNA, YSLEER. The CDR3 is CASSQDRGQGVNEQFF. In nucleotides, the CDR3 is TGCGCCAGCAGCCAAGATAGGGGACAGGGTGTTAATGAGCAGTTCTTC.